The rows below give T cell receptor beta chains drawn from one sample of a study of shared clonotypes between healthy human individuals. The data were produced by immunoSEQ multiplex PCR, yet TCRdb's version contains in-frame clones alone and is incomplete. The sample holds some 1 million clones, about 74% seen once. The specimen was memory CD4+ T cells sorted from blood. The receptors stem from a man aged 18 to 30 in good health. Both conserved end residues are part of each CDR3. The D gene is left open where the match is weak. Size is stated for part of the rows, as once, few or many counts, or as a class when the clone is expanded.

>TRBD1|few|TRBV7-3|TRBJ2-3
CASSSDRYTDTQYF
TGTGCCAGCAGCTCGGACAGGTACACAGATACGCAGTATTTT
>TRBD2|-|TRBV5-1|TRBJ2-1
CASTVAGGRDEQFF
TGCGCCAGCACTGTAGCGGGGGGGCGCGATGAGCAGTTCTTC
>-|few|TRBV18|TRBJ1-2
CASSQGEVNGYTF
TGTGCCAGCTCACAGGGGGAAGTGAATGGCTACACCTTC
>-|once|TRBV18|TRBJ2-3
CASSPPRGPSTDTQYF
TGTGCCAGCTCACCACCGCGCGGACCTAGCACAGATACGCAGTATTTT
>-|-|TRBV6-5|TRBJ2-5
CASSYSGGGETQYF
TGTGCCAGCAGTTACTCGGGGGGCGGAGAGACCCAGTACTTC
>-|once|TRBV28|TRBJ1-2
CASSFRPVYGYTF
TGTGCCAGCAGTTTTAGGCCAGTATATGGCTACACCTTC
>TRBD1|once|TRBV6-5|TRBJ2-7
CASNQDRIYEQYF
TGTGCCAGCAATCAGGACAGGATCTACGAGCAGTACTTC
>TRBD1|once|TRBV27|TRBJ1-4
CASSFSGQGREKLFF
TGTGCCAGCAGTTTCTCAGGACAGGGTCGGGAAAAACTGTTTTTT
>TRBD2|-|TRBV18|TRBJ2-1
CASSPPSSGGSEQFF
TGTGCCAGCTCACCACCGTCTAGCGGGGGTAGTGAGCAGTTCTTC
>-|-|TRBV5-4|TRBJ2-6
CASSLDFVTATGANVLTF
TGTGCCAGCAGCTTGGACTTTGTGACAGCCACTGGGGCCAACGTCCTGACTTTC
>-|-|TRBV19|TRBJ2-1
CASSIGVANEQFF
TGTGCCAGTAGTATCGGGGTTGCAAATGAGCAGTTCTTC
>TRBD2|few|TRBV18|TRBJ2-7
CASSPASGQYEQYF
TGTGCCAGCTCACCTGCTAGCGGGCAATACGAGCAGTACTTC
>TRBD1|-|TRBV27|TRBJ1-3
CASRGQGRGNTIYF
TGTGCCAGCCGAGGACAGGGGAGGGGAAACACCATATATTTT
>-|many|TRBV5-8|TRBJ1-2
CASSLAGNGPFYGYTF
TGTGCCAGCAGCTTGGCCGGGAACGGACCCTTCTATGGCTACACCTTC
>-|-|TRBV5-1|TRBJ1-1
CASSWNTGGSTEAFF
TGCGCCAGCAGCTGGAACACAGGTGGATCCACTGAAGCTTTCTTT
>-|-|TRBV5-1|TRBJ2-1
CASSPSRGDHEQFF
TGCGCCAGCAGCCCTTCTAGGGGGGACCATGAGCAGTTCTTC
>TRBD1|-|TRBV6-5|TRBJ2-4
CASRDRGHIQYF
TGTGCCAGCAGGGACAGGGGGCACATTCAGTACTTC
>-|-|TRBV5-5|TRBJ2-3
CASSLDTGNTQYF
TGTGCCAGCAGCTTGGACACAGGAAATACGCAGTATTTT
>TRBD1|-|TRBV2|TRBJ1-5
CASSEAGQVNQPQHF
TGTGCCAGCAGTGAAGCGGGACAGGTCAATCAGCCCCAGCATTTT
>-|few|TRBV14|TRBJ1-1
CASSRFGANTEAFF
TGTGCCAGCAGCCGCTTTGGAGCGAACACTGAAGCTTTCTTT
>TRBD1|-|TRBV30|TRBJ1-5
CAWGGQGFSNQPQHF
TGTGCCTGGGGGGGACAGGGATTTAGCAATCAGCCCCAGCATTTT
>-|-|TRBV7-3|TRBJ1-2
CASSLGPGVGYTF
TGTGCCAGCAGCTTAGGACCAGGGGTAGGCTACACCTTC
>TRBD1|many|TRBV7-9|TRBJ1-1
CASSFTGGLNTEAFF
TGTGCCAGCAGCTTTACAGGGGGTTTGAACACTGAAGCTTTCTTT
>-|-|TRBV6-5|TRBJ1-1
CASSYGDTEAFF
TGTGCCAGCAGTTATGGGGACACTGAAGCTTTCTTT
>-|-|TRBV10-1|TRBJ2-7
CASSDAQTSYEQYF
TGCGCCAGCAGTGATGCCCAGACCTCCTACGAGCAGTACTTC
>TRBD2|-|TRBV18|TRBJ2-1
CASSPASGGSSYNEQFF
TGTGCCAGCTCACCGGCTAGCGGGGGGAGCTCCTACAATGAGCAGTTCTTC
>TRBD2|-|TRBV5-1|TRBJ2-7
CASSLANGLAGGYEQYF
TGCGCCAGCAGCTTGGCCAACGGACTAGCGGGAGGGTACGAGCAGTACTTC
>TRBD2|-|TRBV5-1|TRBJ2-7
CASSLAGGGFYEQYF
TGCGCCAGCAGCTTGGCCGGGGGAGGGTTTTACGAGCAGTACTTC
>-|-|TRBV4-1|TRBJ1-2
CASSQDPGRGYTF
TGCGCCAGCAGCCAAGACCCAGGCAGAGGCTACACCTTC
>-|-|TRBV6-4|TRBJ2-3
CASSLAGQSTDTQYF
TGTGCCAGCAGTCTCGCGGGACAGAGCACAGATACGCAGTATTTT
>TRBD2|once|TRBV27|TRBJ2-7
CASSLRASGNPYQQYF
TGTGCCAGCAGTTTAAGGGCTAGCGGGAACCCATACCAGCAGTACTTC
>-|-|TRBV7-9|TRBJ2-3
CASSPRGEGADTQYF
TGTGCCAGCAGCCCGAGGGGGGAGGGAGCAGATACGCAGTATTTT
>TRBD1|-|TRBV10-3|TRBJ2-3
CAISDMFGTGGNTQYF
TGTGCCATCAGTGATATGTTTGGGACAGGGGGAAATACGCAGTATTTT
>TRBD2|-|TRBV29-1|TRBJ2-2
CSVSSGRGELFF
TGCAGCGTCTCTAGCGGGAGAGGGGAGCTGTTTTTT
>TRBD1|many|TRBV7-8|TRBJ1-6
CASSARQGESPLHF
TGTGCCAGCAGCGCCCGACAGGGGGAGTCACCCCTCCACTTT
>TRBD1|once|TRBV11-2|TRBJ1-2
CASSPPPGQNPGYTF
TGTGCCAGCAGCCCGCCACCGGGACAGAACCCTGGCTACACCTTC
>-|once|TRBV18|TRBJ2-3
CASSPRGTDTQYF
TGTGCCAGCTCACCCAGGGGCACAGATACGCAGTATTTT
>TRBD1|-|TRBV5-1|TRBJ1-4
CASAQITGGGEKLFF
TGCGCCAGCGCCCAAATCACAGGGGGCGGAGAAAAACTGTTTTTT
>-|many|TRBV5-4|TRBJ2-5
CASSSNRLQETQYF
TGTGCCAGCAGCTCCAACCGACTCCAAGAGACCCAGTACTTC
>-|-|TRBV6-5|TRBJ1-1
CASLRNTEAFF
TGTGCCAGCCTTAGGAACACTGAAGCTTTCTTT
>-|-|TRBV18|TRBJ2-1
CASSPVNEQFF
TGTGCCAGCTCACCCGTTAATGAGCAGTTCTTC
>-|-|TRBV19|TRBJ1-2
CASIPTSTVSGGYTF
TGTGCCAGTATTCCGACTTCTACAGTCAGCGGGGGCTACACCTTC
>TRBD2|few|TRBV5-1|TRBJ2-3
CASSLIGLAGARGTDTQYF
TGCGCCAGCAGCTTGATCGGGCTAGCGGGAGCGAGGGGCACAGATACGCAGTATTTT
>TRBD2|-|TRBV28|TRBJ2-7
CASSLGRASGRYEQYF
TGTGCCAGCAGTTTGGGCAGGGCTAGCGGGCGCTACGAGCAGTACTTC
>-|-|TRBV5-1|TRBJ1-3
CASSLEHSGNTIYF
TGCGCCAGCAGCTTGGAACACTCTGGAAACACCATATATTTT
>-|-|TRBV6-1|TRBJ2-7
CASSELRQASYEQYF
TGTGCCAGCAGTGAGTTGAGACAGGCATCCTACGAGCAGTACTTC
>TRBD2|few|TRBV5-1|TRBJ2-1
CASSAPGLAGEAYNEQFF
TGCGCCAGCAGCGCGCCGGGACTAGCGGGAGAGGCGTACAATGAGCAGTTCTTC
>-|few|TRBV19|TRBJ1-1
CASSIGDGRSTEAFF
TGTGCCAGTAGTATTGGTGACGGCCGGAGCACTGAAGCTTTCTTT
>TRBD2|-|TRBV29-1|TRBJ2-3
CSVATSGSTDTQYF
TGCAGCGTTGCGACTAGCGGGAGTACAGATACGCAGTATTTT
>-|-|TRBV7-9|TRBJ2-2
CASWRELNTGELFF
TGTGCCAGCTGGAGGGAACTGAACACCGGGGAGCTGTTTTTT
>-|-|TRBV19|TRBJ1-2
CASTLGGRGYGYTF
TGTGCCAGTACTTTAGGCGGACGGGGTTATGGCTACACCTTC
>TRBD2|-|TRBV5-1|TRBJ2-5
CASSAGTSGSRQETQYF
TGCGCCAGCAGCGCCGGGACTAGCGGGAGTCGCCAAGAGACCCAGTACTTC
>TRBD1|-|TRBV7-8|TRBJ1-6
CASSLETGSRSPLHF
TGTGCCAGCAGCTTAGAGACAGGGTCGAGATCACCCCTCCACTTT